The clone carrying this TCR beta chain was recorded a few times. The entirety of the isolated RNA underwent reverse transcription, so expressed TCRB transcripts were sequenced. The study sequenced naive, central memory and regulatory T cell samples to an average of around 3.5 million reads. The repertoire was sequenced with immunoSEQ multiplex PCR; TCRdb's copy has only in-frame clones and lacks some. The table lists roughly 330,000 clones, 9.5% to 11% of them singletons, with under 0.02% in the top ten. These data originate in a study of beta chain features in type 1 diabetes. Germline assignment: CDR1 MDHEN and CDR2 SYDVKM. CDR3 length equals 13 residues. The ends were cut back, 5 bases at V and 1 base at J, with 9 bases in the middle. Sorted CD4+ subsets: naive, central memory, regulatory, stem cell-like memory (CD45RO/CCR7/CD25/CD127/CD95/CD27 panel).

The TCR sequence derives from a woman in her 30s in good health. The chain combines TRBV28 with TRBJ2-7; TRBD1 is a possible D gene (5 bases). Sequencing was carried out using naive CD4+ T cells from blood. The CDR3 DNA reads as TGTGCCAGCAGTAAAGGGGATTCCTACGAGCAGTACTTC. It specifies CASSKGDSYEQYF.